This T cell receptor beta chain is from a study of cytomegalovirus exposure and HLA in healthy donors. Study observations and caveats: Listed as cytomegalovirus-associated were 150 or so TCR beta chains. According to an earlier analysis, most TCR beta V segments yielded productive rearrangements about 90% or about 30% of the time. Sequencing depth across donors, presence/absence analyses assumed, was roughly uniform. TCR beta sequences reportedly predicted most subjects' HLA-A and HLA-B alleles accurately.

PCR involved 60 Vbeta and 13 Jbeta primers. Libraries were prepared by immunoSEQ multiplex PCR; TCRdb keeps only in-frame clonotypes and omits some of them. Seen here are 100,000 to 150,000 clones, 73% observed once, and the top ten hold around 5%. V was trimmed by 0 bases and J by 3 bases, leaving 16 bases between them. CDR1 and CDR2 from the germline V gene are SGHRS and YFSETQ. The CDR3 is 16 amino acids. With regard to this clone: Its specificity is unknown.

The chain links TRBV5-1 to TRBJ2-7, with D perhaps TRBD1 (5 bases). Sequencing used PBMCs. This sequence was found in a man aged 55 to 70 in good health and CMV-seropositive. The CDR3, as DNA: TGCGCCAGCAGCTTGGCGCTCTCGGCAGGGTTCTACGAGCAGTACTTC. Protein sequence: CASSLALSAGFYEQYF.